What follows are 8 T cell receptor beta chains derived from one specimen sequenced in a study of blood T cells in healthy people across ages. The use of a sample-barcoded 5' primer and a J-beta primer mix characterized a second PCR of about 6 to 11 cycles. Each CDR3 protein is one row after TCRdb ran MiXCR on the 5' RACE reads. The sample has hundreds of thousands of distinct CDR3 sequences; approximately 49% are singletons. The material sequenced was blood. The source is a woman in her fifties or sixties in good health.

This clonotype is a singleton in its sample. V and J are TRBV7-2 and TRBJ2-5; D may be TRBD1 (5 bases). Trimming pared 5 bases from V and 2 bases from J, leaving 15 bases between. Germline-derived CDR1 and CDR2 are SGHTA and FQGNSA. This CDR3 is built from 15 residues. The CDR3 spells CASSAGQLLQETQYF. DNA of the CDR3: TGTGCCAGCAGCGCTGGACAACTACTTCAAGAGACCCAGTACTTC.

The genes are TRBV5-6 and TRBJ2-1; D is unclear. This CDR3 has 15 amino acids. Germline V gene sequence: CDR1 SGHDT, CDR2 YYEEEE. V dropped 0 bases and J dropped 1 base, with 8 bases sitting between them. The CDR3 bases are TGTGCCAGCAGCTTGGAGCCGGAATCCTACAATGAGCAGTTCTTC. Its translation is CASSLEPESYNEQFF. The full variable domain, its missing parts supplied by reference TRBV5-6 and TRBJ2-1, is DAGVTQSPTHLIKTRGQQVTLRCSPKSGHDTVSWYQQALGQGPQFIFQYYEEEERQRGNFPDRFSGHQFPNYSSELNVNALLLGDSALYLCASSLEPESYNEQFFGPGTRLTVL.

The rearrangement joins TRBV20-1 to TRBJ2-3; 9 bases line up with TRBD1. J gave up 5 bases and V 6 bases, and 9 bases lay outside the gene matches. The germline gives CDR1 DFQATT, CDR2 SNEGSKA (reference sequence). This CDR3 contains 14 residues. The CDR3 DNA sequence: TGCAGTGCGCCTCCAAGGACAGGGGTAGATACGCAGTATTTT. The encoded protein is CSAPPRTGVDTQYF.

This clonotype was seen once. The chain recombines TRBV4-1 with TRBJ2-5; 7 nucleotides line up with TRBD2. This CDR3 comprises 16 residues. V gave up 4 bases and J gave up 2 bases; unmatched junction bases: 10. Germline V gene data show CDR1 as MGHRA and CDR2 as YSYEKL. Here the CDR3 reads CASSLLPGLTQETQYF. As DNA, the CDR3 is TGCGCCAGCAGCCTTCTTCCGGGACTAACTCAAGAGACCCAGTACTTC.

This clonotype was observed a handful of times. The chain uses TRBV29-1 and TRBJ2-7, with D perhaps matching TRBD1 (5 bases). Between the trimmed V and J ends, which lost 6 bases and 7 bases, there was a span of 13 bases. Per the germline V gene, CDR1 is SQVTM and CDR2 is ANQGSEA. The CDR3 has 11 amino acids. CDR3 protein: CSVESPGEQYF. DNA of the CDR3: TGCAGCGTCGAATCCCCAGGGGAGCAGTACTTC.

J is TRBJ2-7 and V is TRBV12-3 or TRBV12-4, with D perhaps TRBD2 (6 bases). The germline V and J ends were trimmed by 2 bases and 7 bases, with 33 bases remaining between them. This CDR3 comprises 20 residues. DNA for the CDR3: TGTGCCAGCAGTTTAAGGAGGAAAGGAGGGGTTGGGGCGGATTACAATGAGCAGTACTTC. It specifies CASSLRRKGGVGADYNEQYF.

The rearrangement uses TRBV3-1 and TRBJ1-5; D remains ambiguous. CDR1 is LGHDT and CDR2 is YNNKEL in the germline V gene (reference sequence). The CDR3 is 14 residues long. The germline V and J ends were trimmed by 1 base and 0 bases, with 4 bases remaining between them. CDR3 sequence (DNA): TGTGCCAGCAGCCAAGGTTATAGCAATCAGCCCCAGCATTTT. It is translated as CASSQGYSNQPQHF. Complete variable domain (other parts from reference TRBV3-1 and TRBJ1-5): DTAVSQTPKYLVTQMGNDKSIKCEQNLGHDTMYWYKQDSKKFLKIMFSYNNKELIINETVPNRFSPKSPDKAHLNLHINSLELGDSAVYFCASSQGYSNQPQHFGDGTRLSIL.

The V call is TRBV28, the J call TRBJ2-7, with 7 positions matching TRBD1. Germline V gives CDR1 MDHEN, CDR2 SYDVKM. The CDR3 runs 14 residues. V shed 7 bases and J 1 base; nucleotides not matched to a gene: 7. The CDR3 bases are TGTGCCAGCACCCGGACAGGAAAATCCTACGAGCAGTACTTC. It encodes CASTRTGKSYEQYF.